The 27 T cell receptor beta chains reported below all come from one sample, sequenced in a study of molecular identifiers for immune sequencing clone quantification. TCRdb used MiXCR to reprocess the PCR reads, holding one entry per CDR3 protein. This table holds about 640,000 distinct CDR3 sequences, roughly 21% found once. Sequencing was carried out using naive CD8+ T cells from blood, with Jurkat cell RNA spiked in. Subset noted: FACS-sorted CD8+CD4-CCR7+CD45RA+ naive T cells. All receptors come from a human donor in good health. Some libraries in this study had Jurkat cell RNA spiked in.

This clonotype was detected many times. This chain links TRBV7-8 with TRBJ2-2; 14 positions agree with TRBD2. V lost 5 bases, J lost 1 base, and 3 bases stayed unmatched. Germline CDR1 and CDR2: SGHVS and FQNEAQ. The CDR3 length is 17 residues. The CDR3 sequence is CASSEGLAGVNTGELFF. The CDR3 DNA sequence: TGTGCCAGCAGCGAGGGACTAGCGGGGGTGAACACCGGGGAGCTGTTTTTT.

This clonotype showed up many times. V usage is TRBV7-9 and J usage is TRBJ2-5; D remains unclear. Trimming removed 5 bases from V and 9 bases from J, with 19 bases in between. In germline, CDR1 is SEHNR, CDR2 FQNEAQ (reference sequence). The CDR3 length is 14 residues. CDR3 DNA sequence: TGTGCCAGCAGCCACGGGTTCCCTGCCGCGGCCCAGTACTTC. Translated, it gives CASSHGFPAAAQYF.

J is TRBJ1-1 and V is TRBV19, with a possible D match to TRBD1 (5 bases). CDR1 is LNHDA, CDR2 SQIVND, per germline (reference sequence). CDR3 length: 14 amino acids. V dropped 3 bases and J dropped 2 bases, with 10 bases sitting between them. This chain's CDR3 is CASSILGGNTEAFF. The CDR3, as DNA: TGTGCCAGTAGTATTTTGGGGGGTAACACTGAAGCTTTCTTT.

Concerning this clonotype itself: A much larger clonotype is one base distant, so this may be a read error. The chain carries TRBV7-9 and TRBJ1-4; D is undetermined. Germline assignment: CDR1 SEHNR and CDR2 FQNEAQ (reference sequence). This CDR3 has 12 residues. The CDR3 bases are TGTGCCAGCACCCCCTCCGGTGAAAAACCGTTTTTT. This translates into CASTPSGEKPFF.

The chain joins TRBV27 to TRBJ1-2; 9 bases map to TRBD1. In germline, CDR1 is MNHEY, CDR2 SMNVEV (reference sequence). The CDR3 sequence is 14 residues long. V lost 2 bases and J lost 4; bases outside the gene matches: 2. The CDR3 DNA is TGTGCCAGCAGTTTAGGGACAGGGTTCTATGGCTACACCTTC. It yields the protein CASSLGTGFYGYTF.

In its sample, this clonotype was seen a few times. V usage is TRBV27 and J usage is TRBJ2-7; D gene unclear. The length of the CDR3 is 14 residues. In germline, CDR1 is MNHEY, CDR2 SMNVEV (reference sequence). The ends were cut back, 7 bases at V and 0 bases at J, with 13 bases in the middle. CDR3 in amino acids: CASTSGLHSYEQYF. Here the CDR3 DNA reads TGTGCCAGCACCTCGGGCCTCCACTCCTACGAGCAGTACTTC.

The table lists this clonotype with a count of one. This chain uses TRBV6-6 with TRBJ1-2; maybe TRBD1 (6 bases). Deletions cut 6 bases from V and 6 bases from J, with 20 bases between. Germline V gene data show CDR1 as MNHNY and CDR2 as SVGAGI (reference sequence). The CDR3 has 15 amino acids. As DNA, the CDR3 is TGTGCCAGCAGCCGCCGTGGGGGCAGGGTTGATGGCTACACCTTC. Translated, it gives CASSRRGGRVDGYTF.

This clonotype showed up many times. Here the CDR3 DNA reads TGTGCCAGCATTCTCACTACAGAAGCTTTCTTT. Translating gives CASILTTEAFF. The chain is built from TRBV11-3 and TRBJ1-1; D unclear. Germline V gene lookup returns CDR1 SGHNT and CDR2 YENEEA. The V end lost 7 bases, the J end lost 8 bases, and 11 bases lay between the germline ends. The CDR3 extends over 11 amino acids.

The rearrangement links TRBV3-1 to TRBJ1-2; 7 nucleotides align to TRBD1. The CDR3 covers 18 residues. V trimming: 4 bases; J trimming: 0 bases; junction bases outside the gene matches: 14. The germline CDR1 and CDR2 sequences are LGHDT and YNNKEL (reference sequence). The CDR3 loop is CASSPIIIGTDPNYGYTF. In nucleotides, the CDR3 is TGTGCCAGCAGCCCGATCATTATCGGGACAGACCCTAACTATGGCTACACCTTC.

The chain links TRBV10-3 to TRBJ2-1, with D possibly being TRBD1 (5 bases). The CDR3 extends over 16 amino acids. V was trimmed by 2 bases and J by 2 bases, leaving 13 bases between them. Germline V gene sequence: CDR1 ENHRY, CDR2 SYGVKD. The CDR3 DNA is TGTGCCATCAGTGAGCAAGGGGTAGAACCCTACAATGAGCAGTTCTTC. Its protein product is CAISEQGVEPYNEQFF.

This clonotype was observed a few times. The chain couples TRBV6-2 or TRBV6-3 to TRBJ2-7; D unresolved. The V and J ends lost 8 bases and 3 bases respectively, with 20 bases between them. Germline V gene data show CDR1 as MNHEY and CDR2 as SVGEGT. This CDR3 is 15 amino acids long. The CDR3 here is CASSYSRPRDYEQYF. The CDR3 region has the DNA TGTGCCAGCTCTTATTCCCGTCCTAGGGACTACGAGCAGTACTTC.

A note on this clonotype: A much larger clone lies one base from this, so it may be a read error. The gene calls are TRBV11-3 and TRBJ2-1; D remains unclear. Germline V CDR1 and CDR2: SGHNT, YENEEA. This CDR3 comprises 15 residues. The CDR3 nucleotides read TGTACCAGCAGCTTTACAGAAAGCTCCTACAATGAGCAGTTCTTC. Amino acid sequence: CTSSFTESSYNEQFF. Complete variable domain (other parts from reference TRBV11-3 and TRBJ2-1): EAGVVQSPRYKIIEKKQPVAFWCNPISGHNTLYWYLQNLGQGPELLIRYENEEAVDDSQLPKDRFSAERLKGVDSTLKIQPAELGDSAVYLCTSSFTESSYNEQFFGPGTRLTVL.

The genes are TRBV6-1 and TRBJ1-1; D might be TRBD1 (5 bases). From germline, CDR1 is MNHNS and CDR2 SASEGT. The CDR3 loop spans 18 amino acids. The germline V and J ends were trimmed by 2 bases and 2 bases, with 21 bases remaining between them. The CDR3 region has the DNA TGTGCCAGCAGTGAAACAACCCTGGGACGGTTAAAAAACACTGAAGCTTTCTTT. As protein: CASSETTLGRLKNTEAFF.

This clonotype appeared once. This clone may be a read error of a much larger clone one base away. The chain combines TRBV10-3 with TRBJ1-1, with 8 nucleotides matching TRBD1. Germline V gene lookup returns CDR1 ENHRY and CDR2 SYGVKD. The CDR3 is 14 residues long. The J segment lost 1 base and the V segment lost 11 bases, leaving 9 bases of the junction unmatched. CDR3 nucleotides: TGTGCCTACTCCGGGACAGGCAAGAACACTGAAGCTTTCTTT. Its protein is CAYSGTGKNTEAFF.

This clonotype was recorded at least ten times. The V call is TRBV9, the J call TRBJ1-1; D gene unclear. The CDR3 length is 14 residues. V was clipped by 0 bases and J by 2 bases, with 8 bases between them. Germline V gives CDR1 SGDLS, CDR2 YYNGEE. DNA of the CDR3: TGTGCCAGCAGCGTAGGGAGGGAAAACACTGAAGCTTTCTTT. This sequence encodes CASSVGRENTEAFF.

This clonotype was seen repeatedly, ten times or more. The gene calls are TRBV4-1 and TRBJ1-1; 7 nucleotides line up with TRBD1. CDR1 and CDR2 from the germline V gene are MGHRA and YSYEKL. The CDR3 extends over 16 amino acids. V trimming: 1 base; J trimming: 8 bases; junction bases outside the gene matches: 13. The CDR3 protein is CASSQGFGRGRLEAFF. The DNA of the CDR3 is TGCGCCAGCAGCCAAGGATTCGGCAGGGGGAGACTAGAAGCTTTCTTT.

A few counts support this clonotype. The chain has TRBV7-9 and TRBJ1-4; tentatively, D is TRBD1 (5 bases). V was trimmed by 5 bases and J by 6 bases, leaving 19 bases between them. Per the germline V gene, CDR1 is SEHNR and CDR2 is FQNEAQ (reference sequence). The CDR3 runs to 16 residues. The CDR3: CASSRGRTGWDEKLFF. In DNA, the CDR3 is TGTGCCAGCAGCCGGGGACGGACCGGATGGGATGAAAAACTGTTTTTT.

This clonotype was recorded a few times. The genes are TRBV6-6 and TRBJ2-7; weak D call: TRBD1 (5 bases). Germline V lookup: CDR1 MNHNY, CDR2 SVGAGI (reference sequence). The V gene lost 8 bases and the J gene lost 0 bases, with 23 bases spanning the gap. CDR3 length equals 17 residues. CDR3 region: CASGPSPGLTSSYEQYF. CDR3 in DNA: TGTGCCAGCGGACCTTCACCAGGGCTCACAAGCTCCTACGAGCAGTACTTC.

On this clonotype: A much larger clone lies one base from this, so it may be a read error. This sequence joins TRBV30 and TRBJ2-7, with D possibly being TRBD2 (5 bases). V dropped 1 base and J dropped 2 bases, with 15 bases sitting between them. Germline loops: CDR1 GTSNPN, CDR2 SVGIG (reference sequence). The length of the CDR3 is 15 residues. The CDR3 sequence is CAWSGGSSRTYEQYF. The CDR3 coding sequence is TGTGCCTGGAGTGGCGGGTCATCAAGAACCTACGAGCAGTACTTC.

This clonotype was counted ten times or more. The V and J genes are TRBV6-5 and TRBJ1-2, with a tentative D call TRBD1 (6 bases). Germline-derived CDR1 and CDR2 are MNHEY and SVGAGI. Trimming removed 0 bases from V and 4 bases from J, with 12 bases in between. The CDR3 loop spans 15 amino acids. This CDR3 is CASSYSMDSSYGYTF. DNA of the CDR3: TGTGCCAGCAGTTACTCGATGGACAGCAGCTATGGCTACACCTTC.

In its sample, this clonotype was seen a few times. The rearrangement joins TRBV11-2 to TRBJ1-3, with 8 bases fitting TRBD1. Per germline, CDR1 SGHAT and CDR2 FQNNGV. The ends lost 7 bases at V and 9 bases at J; junction bases unmatched: 11. The CDR3 is made up of 14 amino acids. The CDR3 nucleotides read TGTGCCAGCAACCTTAGGACAGGGCGATGCACCATATATTTT. Amino acid sequence: CASNLRTGRCTIYF.

Regarding this clonotype: A read error may produce the germline difference seen at one junction end. V gene TRBV7-9 combines with J gene TRBJ2-1, with 7 bases aligning to TRBD2. The CDR3 has 17 residues. Germline V gene data show CDR1 as SEHNR and CDR2 as FQNEAQ (reference sequence). CDR3 sequence: CASSLAWGGSSCNEQFF. CDR3 bases: TGTGCCAGCAGCTTAGCTTGGGGCGGGAGTTCCTGCAATGAGCAGTTCTTC.

At least ten counts were recorded for this clonotype. The chain is built from TRBV9 and TRBJ2-3; no firm D call. The CDR3 runs to 15 residues. Trimming took 0 bases from V and 4 from J, leaving 12 bases between them. The germline CDR1 and CDR2 sequences are SGDLS and YYNGEE. This CDR3 is CASSVALGGADTQYF. CDR3 bases: TGTGCCAGCAGCGTAGCCTTAGGTGGCGCAGATACGCAGTATTTT.

Turning to this clonotype: One base away lies a much larger clone, so this may be a sequencing read error. The J gene is TRBJ2-1, the V gene TRBV28; tentatively, D is TRBD2 (6 bases). Looked up from germline, CDR1 is MDHEN and CDR2 is SYDVKM. The CDR3 loop spans 13 amino acids. Trimming removed 6 bases from V and 15 bases from J, with 21 bases in between. The chain's CDR3 is CASRITLARGPFF. In DNA form, the CDR3 reads TGTGCCAGCAGGATCACCCTAGCGAGAGGCCCGTTCTTC.

The rearrangement uses TRBV6-2 or TRBV6-3 and TRBJ2-7, with 7 bases aligning to TRBD1. This CDR3 contains 13 residues. Germline V gene data show CDR1 as MNHEY and CDR2 as SVGEGT. The V and J ends lost 5 bases and 7 bases, in that order; junction bases with no gene match: 8. The CDR3 region is CASSDSRQGEQYF. CDR3 coding DNA: TGTGCCAGCAGTGATAGCAGACAGGGTGAGCAGTACTTC.

This clonotype was seen repeatedly, ten times or more. The rearrangement links TRBV3-1 to TRBJ2-7; no clear D gene. The V gene's germline CDR1 is LGHDT and CDR2 YNNKEL (reference sequence). V dropped 4 bases and J dropped 4 bases, with 8 bases sitting between them. This CDR3 is 12 amino acids long. Here the CDR3 DNA reads TGTGCCAGCAGCCGCGAGCGATACGAGCAGTACTTC. Its protein product is CASSRERYEQYF.

This clonotype has ten or more counts. The chain joins TRBV20-1 to TRBJ2-7; 13 bases are shared with TRBD2. Germline CDR1 DFQATT, CDR2 SNEGSKA (reference sequence). The V gene end was trimmed by 0 bases and the J gene end by 1 base; junction bases not matched to a gene: 3. The CDR3 sequence is 16 residues long. The CDR3 region has the DNA TGCAGTGCTAGAGATAGGGGACTAGCGGGGTCCTACGAGCAGTACTTC. It encodes CSARDRGLAGSYEQYF.